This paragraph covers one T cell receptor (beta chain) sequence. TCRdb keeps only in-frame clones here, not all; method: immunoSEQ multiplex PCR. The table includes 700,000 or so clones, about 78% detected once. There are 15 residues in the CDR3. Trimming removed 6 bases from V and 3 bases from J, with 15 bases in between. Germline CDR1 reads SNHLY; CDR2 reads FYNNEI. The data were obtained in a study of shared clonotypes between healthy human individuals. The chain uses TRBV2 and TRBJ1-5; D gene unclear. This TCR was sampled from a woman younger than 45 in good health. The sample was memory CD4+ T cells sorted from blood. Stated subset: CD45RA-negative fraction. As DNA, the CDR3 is TGTGCCAGCAGGGGTCCGGGAGGTTCCAATCAGCCCCAGCATTTT. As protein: CASRGPGGSNQPQHF.